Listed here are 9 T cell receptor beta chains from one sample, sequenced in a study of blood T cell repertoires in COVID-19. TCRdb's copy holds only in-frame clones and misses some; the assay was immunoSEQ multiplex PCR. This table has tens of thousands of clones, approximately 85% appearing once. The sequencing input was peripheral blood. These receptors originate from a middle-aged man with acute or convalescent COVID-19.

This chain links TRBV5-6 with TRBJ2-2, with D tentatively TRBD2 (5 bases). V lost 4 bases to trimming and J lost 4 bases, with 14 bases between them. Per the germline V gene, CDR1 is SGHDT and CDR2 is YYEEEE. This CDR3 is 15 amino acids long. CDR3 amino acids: CASSPPGIFTGELFF. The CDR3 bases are TGTGCCAGCAGCCCACCCGGGATTTTCACCGGGGAGCTGTTTTTT.

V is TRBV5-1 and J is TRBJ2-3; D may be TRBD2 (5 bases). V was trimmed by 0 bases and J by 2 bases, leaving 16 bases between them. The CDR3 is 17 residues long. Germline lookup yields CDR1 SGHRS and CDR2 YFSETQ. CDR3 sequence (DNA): TGCGCCAGCAGCTTGGCAGGCCTAGCCCCCACCACAGATACGCAGTATTTT. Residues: CASSLAGLAPTTDTQYF.

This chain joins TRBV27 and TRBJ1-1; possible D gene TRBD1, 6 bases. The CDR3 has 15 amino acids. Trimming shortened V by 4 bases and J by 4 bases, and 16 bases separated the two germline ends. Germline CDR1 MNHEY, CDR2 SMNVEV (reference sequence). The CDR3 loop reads CASSSQGWLSTEAFF. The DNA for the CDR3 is TGTGCCAGCAGTTCACAGGGATGGCTGAGCACTGAAGCTTTCTTT.

The CDR3 region is CASTSSRDFQPQHF. CDR3 DNA: TGTGCCAGCACCTCGAGCCGGGATTTTCAGCCCCAGCATTTT. The chain combines TRBV7-9 with TRBJ1-5; D remains unclear. The CDR3 sequence is 14 residues long. V was cut by 7 bases and J by 6 bases, with 16 bases left in between. Germline CDR1 and CDR2: SEHNR and FQNEAQ (reference sequence). The full variable domain, completed using reference TRBV7-9 and TRBJ1-5, is DTGVSQNPRHKITKRGQNVTFRCDPISEHNRLYWYRQTLGQGPEFLTYFQNEAQLEKSRLLSDRFSAERPKGSFSTLEIQRTEQGDSAMYLCASTSSRDFQPQHFGDGTRLSIL.

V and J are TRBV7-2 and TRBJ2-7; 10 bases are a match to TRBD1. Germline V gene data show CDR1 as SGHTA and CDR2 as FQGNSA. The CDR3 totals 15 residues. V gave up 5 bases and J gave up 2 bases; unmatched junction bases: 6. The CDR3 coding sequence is TGTGCCAGCAGCCGCAGACAGGGGGCTACCTACGAGCAGTACTTC. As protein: CASSRRQGATYEQYF.

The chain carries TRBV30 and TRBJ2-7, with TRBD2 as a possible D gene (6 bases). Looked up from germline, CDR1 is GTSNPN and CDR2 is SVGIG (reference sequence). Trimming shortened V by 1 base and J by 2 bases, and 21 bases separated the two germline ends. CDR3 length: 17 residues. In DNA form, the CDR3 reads TGTGCCTGGAGTGGTCCTTTAGTTGCGGGGAAAACCTACGAGCAGTACTTC. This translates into CAWSGPLVAGKTYEQYF.

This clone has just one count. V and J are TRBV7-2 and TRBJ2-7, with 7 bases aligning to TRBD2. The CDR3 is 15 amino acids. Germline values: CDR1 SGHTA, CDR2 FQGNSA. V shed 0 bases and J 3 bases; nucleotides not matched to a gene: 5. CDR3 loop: CASSLAGGGFYEQYF. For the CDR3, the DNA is TGTGCCAGCAGCTTAGCGGGGGGGGGTTTCTACGAGCAGTACTTC.

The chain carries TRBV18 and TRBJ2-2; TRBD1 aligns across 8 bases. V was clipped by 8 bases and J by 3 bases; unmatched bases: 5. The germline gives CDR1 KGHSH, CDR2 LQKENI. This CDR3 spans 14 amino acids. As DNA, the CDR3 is TGTGCCAGCCGCTTGACAGGGGACACCGGGGAGCTGTTTTTT. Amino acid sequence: CASRLTGDTGELFF.

CDR3 sequence: CASSLSVNTEAFF. CDR3 DNA: TGTGCCAGCAGCTTAAGCGTGAACACTGAAGCTTTCTTT. V and J are TRBV7-8 and TRBJ1-1; no clear D gene. CDR1 and CDR2 (germline): SGHVS, FQNEAQ. The CDR3 loop spans 13 amino acids. V gave up 2 bases and J gave up 0 bases, with 4 bases separating them.